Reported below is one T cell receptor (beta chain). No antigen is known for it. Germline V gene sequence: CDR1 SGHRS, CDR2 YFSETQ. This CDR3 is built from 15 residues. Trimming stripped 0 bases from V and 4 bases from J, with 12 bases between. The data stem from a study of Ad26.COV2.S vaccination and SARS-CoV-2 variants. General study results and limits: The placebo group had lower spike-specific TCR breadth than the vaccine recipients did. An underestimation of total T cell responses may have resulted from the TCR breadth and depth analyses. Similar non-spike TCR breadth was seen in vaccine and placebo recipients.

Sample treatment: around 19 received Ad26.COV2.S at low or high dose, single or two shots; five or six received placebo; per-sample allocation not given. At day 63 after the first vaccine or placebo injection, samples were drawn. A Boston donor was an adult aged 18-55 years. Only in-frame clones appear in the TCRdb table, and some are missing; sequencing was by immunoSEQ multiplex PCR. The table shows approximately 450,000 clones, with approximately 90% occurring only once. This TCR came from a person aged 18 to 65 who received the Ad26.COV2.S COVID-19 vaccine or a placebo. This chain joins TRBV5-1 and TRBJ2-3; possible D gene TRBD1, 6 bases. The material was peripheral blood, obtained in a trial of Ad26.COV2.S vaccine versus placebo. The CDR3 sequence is CASSLAGAGADTQYF. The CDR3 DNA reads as TGCGCCAGCAGCTTGGCCGGCGCAGGGGCAGATACGCAGTATTTT.